These T cell receptor beta chains were read from a single sample in a study of blood T cell repertoires in COVID-19. Clones were read by immunoSEQ multiplex PCR, and TCRdb kept only the in-frame ones, dropping some. The data show a few hundred thousand clones, with approximately 90% seen just once and 0.8% to 0.9% held by the top ten. The sample comprised PBMCs or T cells enriched from blood (not recorded which). The receptors here all came from a woman aged 40 to 49 who had been exposed to COVID-19. Each CDR3 is given without its conserved first and last residue.

TRBV5-1	TRBJ1-1	ASSLGAGTFEAF
TRBV10-3	TRBJ2-1	AISGGPPGEQF
TRBV30	TRBJ1-4	AWSFQGVINEKLF
TRBV6-5	TRBJ1-2	ASREGGSDYGYT
TRBV5-1	TRBJ1-1	ASSGGTGWTEAF
TRBV19	TRBJ1-2	ASKGAATGKYGYT
TRBV11-3	TRBJ2-2	ASSLDRLAGITGELF
TRBV2	TRBJ1-1	ASRRTGEWTTEAF
TRBV27	TRBJ2-3	ASSSGGSSLADTQY
TRBV7-9	TRBJ2-3	ASSSSGLPIRKGQY
TRBV24-1	TRBJ1-6	ATIPPGTENNSPLH
TRBV15	TRBJ1-5	ATSRVSGNQPQH
TRBV7-2	TRBJ2-2	ASSSTGMTGELF
TRBV7-9	TRBJ2-2	ASSRTGGAAGELF
TRBV19	TRBJ1-3	ASQGPTLSGNTIY
TRBV5-5	TRBJ2-2	ASSLEQFGELF
TRBV10-1	TRBJ2-2	ASSETSGGAVTGELF
TRBV5-4	TRBJ1-3	ASSFGGGSTPNTIY
TRBV11-3	TRBJ2-1	ASSSDRRGDEQF
TRBV19	TRBJ2-6	ASRLSGANVLT
TRBV9	TRBJ2-5	ASSHNDRGPSETQY
TRBV3-1/TRBV3-2	TRBJ2-2	ASRVRGTGELF
TRBV5-1	TRBJ2-5	ASSKTGAEETQY
TRBV6-1	TRBJ2-2	ASSEIAGGNTGELF
TRBV19	TRBJ2-7	ASSIVGGAGSYEQY
TRBV5-1	TRBJ2-1	ASSRDSYNEQF
TRBV9	TRBJ2-1	ASSVGERPRRGEQF
TRBV5-4	TRBJ1-2	ASSLGRDYGYT
TRBV27	TRBJ2-5	ASRVAGGETQY
TRBV15	TRBJ1-3	ATGTGSAGNTIY
TRBV7-9	TRBJ1-2	ASSLGQGKGYT
TRBV19	TRBJ1-3	ASSIAISGNTIY